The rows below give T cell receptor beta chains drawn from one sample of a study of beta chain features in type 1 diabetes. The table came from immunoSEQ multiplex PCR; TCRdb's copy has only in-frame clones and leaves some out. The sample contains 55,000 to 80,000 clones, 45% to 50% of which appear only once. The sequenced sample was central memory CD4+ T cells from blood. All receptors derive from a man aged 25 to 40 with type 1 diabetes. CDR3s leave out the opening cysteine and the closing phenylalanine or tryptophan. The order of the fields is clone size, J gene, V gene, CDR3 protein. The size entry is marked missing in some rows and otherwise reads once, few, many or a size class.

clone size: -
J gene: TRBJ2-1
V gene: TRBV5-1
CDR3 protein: ASSLLGAGAVEQF

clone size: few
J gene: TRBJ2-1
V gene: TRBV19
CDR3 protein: ASSTYRVPYNEQF

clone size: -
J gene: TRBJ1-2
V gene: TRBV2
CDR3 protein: ASSEEQGASYT

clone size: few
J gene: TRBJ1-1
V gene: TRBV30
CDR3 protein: AGTVMNTEAF

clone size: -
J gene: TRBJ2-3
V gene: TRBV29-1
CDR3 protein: SVTAGGPTDTQY

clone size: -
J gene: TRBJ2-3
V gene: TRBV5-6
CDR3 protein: ASSGSWAGSTDTQY

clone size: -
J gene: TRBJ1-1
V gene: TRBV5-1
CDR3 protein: ASSGGSGTEAF

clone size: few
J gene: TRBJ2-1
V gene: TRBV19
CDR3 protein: ASSILDRDDNEQF

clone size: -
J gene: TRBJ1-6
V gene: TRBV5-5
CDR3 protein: ASSTRDSYNSPLH

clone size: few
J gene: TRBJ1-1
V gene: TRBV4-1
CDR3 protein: ASSQGQWGVEAF

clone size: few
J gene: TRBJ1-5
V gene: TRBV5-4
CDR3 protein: ASSSGQGLYSNQPQH

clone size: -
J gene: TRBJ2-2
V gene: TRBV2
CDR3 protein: ASSKGQTNTGELF

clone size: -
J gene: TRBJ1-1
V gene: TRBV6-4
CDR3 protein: ATRTGGKAF

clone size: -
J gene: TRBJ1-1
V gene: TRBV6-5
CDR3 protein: ASSYSIPGGTEAF

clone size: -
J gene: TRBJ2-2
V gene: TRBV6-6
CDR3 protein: ASSGRAGANTGELF

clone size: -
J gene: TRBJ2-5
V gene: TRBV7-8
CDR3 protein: ASSLDTGRETQY

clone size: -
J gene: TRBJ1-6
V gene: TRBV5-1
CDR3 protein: ASSLEKNQGVISPLH

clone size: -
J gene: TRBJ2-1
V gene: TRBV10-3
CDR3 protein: ASGTGGDEQF

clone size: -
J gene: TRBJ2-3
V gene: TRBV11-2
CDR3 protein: ASSFNVDTQY

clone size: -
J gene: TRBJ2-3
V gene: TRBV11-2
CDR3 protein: ASSRLAGGGTDTQY

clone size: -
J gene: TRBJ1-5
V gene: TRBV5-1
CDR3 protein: ASSLGPGQSYSNQPQH

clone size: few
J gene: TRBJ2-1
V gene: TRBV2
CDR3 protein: ASKASGGRFYNEQF

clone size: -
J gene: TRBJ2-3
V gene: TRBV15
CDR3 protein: ATSRGDRATDTQY

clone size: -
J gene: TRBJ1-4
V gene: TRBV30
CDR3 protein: AWNAGQLNEKLF

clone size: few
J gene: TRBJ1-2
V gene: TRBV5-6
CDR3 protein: ASSPTTGVYGYT

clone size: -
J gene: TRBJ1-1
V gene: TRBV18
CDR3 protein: ASSPLLTGDTEAF

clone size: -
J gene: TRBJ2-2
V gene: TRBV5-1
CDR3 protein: ASSFRQGNTGELF

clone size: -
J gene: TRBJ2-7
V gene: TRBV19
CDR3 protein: ASREAGGSYEQY

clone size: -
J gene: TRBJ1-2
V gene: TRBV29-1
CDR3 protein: SVEDRGAFGYT

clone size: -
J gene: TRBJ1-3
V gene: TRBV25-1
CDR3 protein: ASRESSGNTIY

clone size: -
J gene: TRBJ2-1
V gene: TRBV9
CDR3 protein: ASSELAGIRSNEQF

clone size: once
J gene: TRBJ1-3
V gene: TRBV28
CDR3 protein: ASRPHGGSGNTIY

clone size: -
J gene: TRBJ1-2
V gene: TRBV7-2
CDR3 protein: ASSHDGGMGGYT

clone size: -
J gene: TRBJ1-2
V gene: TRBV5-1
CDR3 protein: ASSSRPGQGADGYT

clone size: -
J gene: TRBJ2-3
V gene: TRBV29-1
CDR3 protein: SVEKSSGGAGADTQY

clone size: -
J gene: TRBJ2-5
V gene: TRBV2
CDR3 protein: ASSESTVQETQY

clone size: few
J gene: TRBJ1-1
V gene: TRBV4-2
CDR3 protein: ASSRNGGVNTEAF

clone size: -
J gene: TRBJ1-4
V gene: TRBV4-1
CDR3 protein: ASREGQTTNEKLF

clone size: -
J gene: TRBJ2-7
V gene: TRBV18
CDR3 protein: ASSPSSTSYEQY

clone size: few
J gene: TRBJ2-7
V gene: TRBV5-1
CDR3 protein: ASSISGETTYEQY

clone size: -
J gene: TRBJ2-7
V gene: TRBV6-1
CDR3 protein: ASSKGTGSGEQY

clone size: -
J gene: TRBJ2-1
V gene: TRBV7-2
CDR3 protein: ASSTAGDEQF

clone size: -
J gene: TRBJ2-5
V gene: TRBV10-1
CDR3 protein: ASSDEAGGLETQY

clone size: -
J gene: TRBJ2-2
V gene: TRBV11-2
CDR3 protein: ASSFSGGLAGELF

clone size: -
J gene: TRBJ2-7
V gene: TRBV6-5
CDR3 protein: ASSYSGQGPYEQY